Following are 9 T cell receptor beta chains from one sample sequenced in a study of long-term antiretroviral therapy in people with HIV. Sequencing used immunoSEQ v3.0 at survey level. Profiling relied on immunoSEQ multiplex PCR, and the TCRdb table lists in-frame clones only, not all of them. The sample gives fewer than 20,000 clones, 80% to 90% of which show up once; approximately 9.6% is in the top ten. The specimen was unsorted PBMCs, collected 4.2 years after starting antiretroviral therapy. These receptor sequences come from a man aged 50-60 years with HIV.

The chain links TRBV10-1 to TRBJ2-7; 12 bases match TRBD2. Germline lookup yields CDR1 WNHNN and CDR2 SYGVQD (reference sequence). V gave up 3 bases and J gave up 5 bases; unmatched junction bases: 5. The CDR3 is made up of 15 amino acids. The CDR3 sequence: CASSDRTSGVHEQYF. The CDR3 DNA follows: TGCGCCAGCAGTGACCGGACTAGCGGGGTACACGAGCAGTACTTC.

This clone was observed once. The chain joins TRBV7-9 to TRBJ2-1; no clear D. Germline V gene lookup returns CDR1 SEHNR and CDR2 FQNEAQ (reference sequence). Trimming stripped 0 bases from V and 5 bases from J, with 5 bases between. The CDR3 has 13 residues. The CDR3 loop is CASSLASDNEQFF. The DNA for the CDR3 is TGTGCCAGCAGCTTAGCGAGCGACAATGAGCAGTTCTTC.

The chain combines TRBV6-1 with TRBJ1-6, with D unclear. Germline CDR1 reads MNHNS; CDR2 reads SASEGT. This CDR3 has 16 residues. Trimming removed 3 bases from V and 9 bases from J, with 18 bases in between. CDR3 region: CASSERVEEWGSPLHF. The DNA of the CDR3 is TGTGCCAGCAGTGAGAGGGTCGAGGAGTGGGGTTCACCCCTCCACTTT.

This clone was picked up one time. The J gene is TRBJ1-3, the V gene TRBV27, with TRBD1 identical over 8 bases. The CDR3 sequence is 15 residues long. J gave up 2 bases and V 3 bases, and 3 bases lay outside the gene matches. Germline V gives CDR1 MNHEY, CDR2 SMNVEV (reference sequence). The CDR3 DNA reads TGTGCCAGCAGTTTGACAGGGGCCGCTGGAAACACCATATATTTT. Amino acids: CASSLTGAAGNTIYF.

This clone is a singleton in its sample. V gene TRBV4-3 combines with J gene TRBJ2-3; 16 positions agree with TRBD2. This CDR3 has 19 amino acids. V gave up 0 bases and J gave up 4 bases; unmatched junction bases: 7. Germline V gene lookup returns CDR1 LGHNA and CDR2 YSLEER. The CDR3 spells CASSQDLGTSGGGPDTQYF. The CDR3 bases are TGCGCCAGCAGCCAAGATCTAGGGACTAGCGGGGGGGGTCCAGATACGCAGTATTTT.

This rearrangement joins TRBV18 to TRBJ1-2; tentative D call: TRBD1 (5 bases). The CDR3 consists of 13 residues. V shed 3 bases and J shed 4 bases, with 9 bases lying between them. From germline, CDR1 is KGHSH and CDR2 LQKENI. This CDR3 reads CASSPGQLYGYTF. In DNA form, the CDR3 reads TGTGCCAGCTCACCGGGGCAGCTCTATGGCTACACCTTC.

The rearrangement links TRBV6-6 to TRBJ1-5, with D possibly matching TRBD1 (5 bases). The germline CDR1 and CDR2 sequences are MNHNY and SVGAGI (reference sequence). The CDR3 has 14 amino acids. The germline V and J ends were trimmed by 4 bases and 1 base, with 8 bases remaining between them. For the CDR3, the DNA is TGTGCCAGCAGTTCCCGACAGAGCAATCAGCCCCAGCATTTT. Protein product: CASSSRQSNQPQHF.

This chain uses TRBV9 with TRBJ1-5; 10 positions match TRBD1. V lost 4 bases, J lost 5 bases, and 6 bases stayed unmatched. Germline CDR1 and CDR2: SGDLS and YYNGEE. This CDR3 region has 15 residues. This CDR3 reads CASSLDRGTHQPQHF. CDR3 DNA: TGTGCCAGCAGCCTGGACAGGGGGACCCATCAGCCCCAGCATTTT.

J is TRBJ1-1 and V is TRBV20-1, with D possibly matching TRBD1 (5 bases). The germline CDR1 and CDR2 sequences are DFQATT and SNEGSKA (reference sequence). The CDR3 totals 11 residues. Trimming took 4 bases from V and 10 from J, leaving 13 bases between them. The CDR3 protein is CSATGTARAFF. The CDR3 DNA is TGCAGTGCTACCGGGACCGCCCGAGCTTTCTTT.